The 25 T cell receptor beta chains reported below all come from one sample, sequenced in a study of blood T cell repertoires in COVID-19. Measured with immunoSEQ multiplex PCR; TCRdb has only the in-frame clones, and not every one. The sample carries about 190,000 clones, 75% to 90% recorded once. The specimen sequenced was peripheral blood. The receptors stem from a man between 25 and 39 years old with acute or convalescent COVID-19.

The V call is TRBV12-3 or TRBV12-4, the J call TRBJ1-1; 9 positions agree with TRBD1. CDR3 length: 13 residues. The ends lost 6 bases at V and 1 base at J; junction bases unmatched: 0. The CDR3 loop is CASRGQGNTEAFF. CDR3 bases: TGTGCCAGCAGGGGACAGGGGAACACTGAAGCTTTCTTT.

The J gene is TRBJ1-3, the V gene TRBV28; weak D call: TRBD1 (5 bases). Germline CDR1 is MDHEN and CDR2 is SYDVKM. Trimming cost V 8 bases and J 0 bases, with 14 bases left between them. There are 15 residues in the CDR3. CDR3 DNA sequence: TGTGCCAGCTCCGCCGGTGACAGCTCTGGAAACACCATATATTTT. Protein sequence: CASSAGDSSGNTIYF.

The V gene is TRBV9, the J gene TRBJ2-3; D is possibly TRBD1 (6 bases). Deletions cut 3 bases from V and 6 bases from J, with 8 bases between. The CDR3 is made up of 12 amino acids. Germline V gene data show CDR1 as SGDLS and CDR2 as YYNGEE. The CDR3, as DNA: TGTGCCAGCAGCGGAAGGGGGGATACGCAGTATTTT. Protein sequence: CASSGRGDTQYF.

The chain uses TRBV28 and TRBJ2-3; no definite D call. CDR3 length equals 13 residues. V was trimmed by 2 bases and J by 2 bases, leaving 5 bases between them. Germline V gene lookup returns CDR1 MDHEN and CDR2 SYDVKM. For the CDR3, the DNA is TGTGCCAGCAGTTTAGCGCACACAGATACGCAGTATTTT. Protein product: CASSLAHTDTQYF.

The chain uses TRBV6-6 and TRBJ2-3; 7 bases are a match to TRBD2. Germline CDR1 reads MNHNY; CDR2 reads SVGAGI (reference sequence). J gave up 1 base and V 4 bases, and 8 bases lay outside the gene matches. CDR3 length: 16 residues. The CDR3 DNA follows: TGTGCCAGCAGTTTTCTAGCGGAGTGGGGCACAGATACGCAGTATTTT. As protein: CASSFLAEWGTDTQYF.

This chain links TRBV5-1 with TRBJ2-3; possible D gene TRBD1, 5 bases. V was shortened by 4 bases and J by 6 bases, with 12 bases between the two germline ends. This CDR3 is built from 13 residues. The V gene's germline CDR1 is SGHRS and CDR2 YFSETQ. CDR3 coding DNA: TGCGCCAGCAGCCATCCAGGGTTTGATACGCAGTATTTT. Its protein is CASSHPGFDTQYF.

The rearrangement uses TRBV9 and TRBJ1-4; D not certain. This CDR3 contains 15 residues. Looked up from germline, CDR1 is SGDLS and CDR2 is YYNGEE. The V gene lost 0 bases and the J gene lost 5 bases, with 11 bases spanning the gap. CDR3 protein: CASSVDAGENEKLFF. CDR3 nucleotides: TGTGCCAGCAGCGTAGACGCAGGCGAGAATGAAAAACTGTTTTTT.

V and J are TRBV2 and TRBJ1-2; D may be TRBD1 (5 bases). Germline V gene lookup returns CDR1 SNHLY and CDR2 FYNNEI. Trimming removed 8 bases at V and 5 bases at J, with 21 bases between. CDR3 length: 15 residues. CDR3 protein: CASCKAAGTKYGYTF. In nucleotides, the CDR3 is TGTGCCAGCTGCAAGGCAGCGGGGACGAAATATGGCTACACCTTC. Combining the CDR3 with reference TRBV2 and TRBJ1-2 gives the whole variable domain EPEVTQTPSHQVTQMGQEVILRCVPISNHLYFYWYRQILGQKVEFLVSFYNNEISEKSEIFDDQFSVERPDGSNFTLKIRSTKLEDSAMYFCASCKAAGTKYGYTFGSGTRLTVV.

J is TRBJ2-7 and V is TRBV6-6, with 8 bases lining up with TRBD2. CDR3 length equals 13 residues. CDR1 and CDR2 (germline): MNHNY, SVGAGI (reference sequence). Unmatched junction bases numbered 2, after V lost 2 bases and J lost 5 bases. The CDR3 sequence is CASSYRRGDEQYF. The CDR3 DNA sequence: TGTGCCAGCAGTTACCGGCGGGGGGACGAGCAGTACTTC.

This clone was counted between two and nine times. This chain connects TRBV19 to TRBJ1-5; the D is unclear. CDR3 length: 15 amino acids. Trimming cost V 4 bases and J 3 bases, with 13 bases left between them. Germline V gene sequence: CDR1 LNHDA, CDR2 SQIVND (reference sequence). In DNA form, the CDR3 reads TGTGCCAGTAGTAGTGGAGGGCTGGCCAATCAGCCCCAGCATTTT. Its protein is CASSSGGLANQPQHF.

The chain uses TRBV2 and TRBJ2-1, with TRBD2 identical over 9 bases. V trimming: 8 bases; J trimming: 3 bases; junction bases outside the gene matches: 11. The CDR3 runs 16 residues. Germline CDR1 and CDR2: SNHLY and FYNNEI. CDR3 nucleotides: TGTGCCAGCCAACCCAAAAGCGGGAGGTTCTACAATGAGCAGTTCTTC. Residues: CASQPKSGRFYNEQFF.

The V and J genes are TRBV18 and TRBJ2-7; no clear D gene. The CDR3 totals 14 residues. Germline CDR1 and CDR2: KGHSH and LQKENI. The V end was cut by 3 bases, the J end by 0 bases, with 9 bases between. CDR3 loop: CASSPVPSSYEQYF. The CDR3 coding sequence is TGTGCCAGCTCACCGGTCCCTAGCTCCTACGAGCAGTACTTC.

V usage is TRBV6-5 and J usage is TRBJ1-5; D is ambiguous. This CDR3 spans 13 amino acids. Germline-derived CDR1 and CDR2 are MNHEY and SVGAGI. The ends were cut back, 6 bases at V and 7 bases at J, with 13 bases in the middle. The CDR3 DNA reads TGTGCCAGCAGCCGACTCCCTGGACAGCCCCAGCATTTT. Protein sequence: CASSRLPGQPQHF.

The chain recombines TRBV19 with TRBJ1-5; D is unresolved. The germline V gene encodes CDR1 LNHDA and CDR2 SQIVND (reference sequence). The germline V and J ends were trimmed by 6 bases and 0 bases, with 9 bases remaining between them. CDR3 size: 14 residues. The DNA for the CDR3 is TGTGCCAGTAGCGACGGGTATAGCAATCAGCCCCAGCATTTT. Translating gives CASSDGYSNQPQHF.

The V gene is TRBV29-1, the J gene TRBJ2-2, with a tentative D call TRBD1 (6 bases). The CDR3 loop spans 13 amino acids. V lost 6 bases to trimming and J lost 3 bases, with 11 bases between them. Germline V gene data show CDR1 as SQVTM and CDR2 as ANQGSEA. CDR3 sequence: CSVPDSYTGELFF. The CDR3 DNA is TGCAGCGTCCCGGACAGCTACACCGGGGAGCTGTTTTTT.

The chain recombines TRBV4-1 with TRBJ1-5; D unresolved. Germline V gene data show CDR1 as MGHRA and CDR2 as YSYEKL. The CDR3 has 15 residues. Deletions cut 0 bases from V and 2 bases from J, with 8 bases between. This chain's CDR3 is CASSQEEQGNQPQHF. For the CDR3, the DNA is TGCGCCAGCAGCCAAGAGGAGCAAGGCAATCAGCCCCAGCATTTT.

The chain joins TRBV18 to TRBJ2-1; the match to TRBD1 covers 7 bases. Germline V lookup: CDR1 KGHSH, CDR2 LQKENI. V was clipped by 5 bases and J by 5 bases; unmatched bases: 6. The CDR3 loop spans 14 amino acids. This CDR3 is CASSTGQKDNEQFF. The DNA of the CDR3 is TGTGCCAGCTCAACGGGACAGAAAGACAATGAGCAGTTCTTC. Combining the CDR3 with reference TRBV18 and TRBJ2-1 gives the whole variable domain NAGVMQNPRHLVRRRGQEARLRCSPMKGHSHVYWYRQLPEEGLKFMVYLQKENIIDESGMPKERFSAEFPKEGPSILRIQQVVRGDSAAYFCASSTGQKDNEQFFGPGTRLTVL.

In the case of this clone: One end of the junction varies from germline; a read error may be responsible. The chain joins TRBV11-2 to TRBJ1-2, with 8 bases aligning to TRBD1. The CDR3 covers 15 residues. Germline V gene lookup returns CDR1 SGHAT and CDR2 FQNNGV. The CDR3 reads CASSLEMGQAYSYTF. CDR3 nucleotides: TGTGCCAGCAGCTTAGAGATGGGACAGGCCTATAGCTACACCTTC. Full variable domain (remainder filled in from reference TRBV11-2 and TRBJ1-2): EAGVAQSPRYKIIEKRQSVAFWCNPISGHATLYWYQQILGQGPKLLIQFQNNGVVDDSQLPKDRFSAERLKGVDSTLKIQPAKLEDSAVYLCASSLEMGQAYSYTFGSGTRLTVV.

This clone was seen a single time. This chain connects TRBV14 to TRBJ2-7; D is uncertain. Trimming removed 1 base at V and 4 bases at J, with 5 bases between. Germline CDR1 reads SGHDN; CDR2 reads FVKESK. The CDR3 runs to 12 residues. CDR3 nucleotides: TGTGCCAGCAGCCAAGGCGGATACGAGCAGTACTTC. As protein: CASSQGGYEQYF.

This rearrangement joins TRBV18 to TRBJ1-4, with TRBD1 matching 10 bases. Unmatched junction bases numbered 2, after V lost 3 bases and J lost 7 bases. Germline V gene sequence: CDR1 KGHSH, CDR2 LQKENI. CDR3 length: 14 residues. The CDR3 reads CASSPGTGVEKLFF. DNA for the CDR3: TGTGCCAGCTCACCCGGGACAGGGGTTGAAAAACTGTTTTTT.

The chain links TRBV20-1 to TRBJ2-1; no firm D call. Trimming left V 6 bases short and J 5 bases short, with 8 bases between. CDR1 and CDR2 from the germline V gene are DFQATT and SNEGSKA (reference sequence). The CDR3 totals 11 residues. The CDR3 is CSAIRNNEQFF. CDR3 DNA: TGCAGTGCGATCAGAAACAATGAGCAGTTCTTC.

The sample holds one count of this clone. The chain couples TRBV28 to TRBJ1-2, with D tentatively TRBD1 (6 bases). The CDR3 contains 13 residues. Germline V lookup: CDR1 MDHEN, CDR2 SYDVKM. V was shortened by 5 bases and J by 8 bases, with 15 bases between the two germline ends. For the CDR3, the DNA is TGTGCCAGCAGTCTCGGACAGTATCGCGGCTACACCTTC. Amino acids: CASSLGQYRGYTF.

The chain carries TRBV28 and TRBJ2-1, with 9 bases lining up with TRBD2. The length of the CDR3 is 16 residues. Germline V gene sequence: CDR1 MDHEN, CDR2 SYDVKM. V gave up 2 bases and J gave up 2 bases; unmatched junction bases: 4. CDR3 residues: CASSLRASGAYNEQFF. As DNA, the CDR3 is TGTGCCAGCAGTTTAAGGGCTAGCGGGGCCTACAATGAGCAGTTCTTC.

This clone was counted a single time. This CDR3 reads CASNMIAGGPYNEQFF. CDR3 nucleotide sequence: TGTGCCAGCAATATGATAGCGGGGGGTCCCTACAATGAGCAGTTCTTC. This chain joins TRBV28 and TRBJ2-1; 10 nucleotides agree with TRBD2. Per the germline V gene, CDR1 is MDHEN and CDR2 is SYDVKM. Trimming removed 7 bases from V and 2 bases from J; junction bases left unmatched: 8. The CDR3 is 16 residues long.

There are a few counts of this clone. V usage is TRBV14 and J usage is TRBJ2-7; D remains unclear. Germline CDR1 and CDR2: SGHDN and FVKESK. V lost 1 base to trimming and J lost 4 bases, with 14 bases between them. The length of the CDR3 is 15 residues. CDR3 loop: CASSQAPGRNYEQYF. In DNA, the CDR3 is TGTGCCAGCAGCCAAGCCCCAGGTCGGAATTACGAGCAGTACTTC.